The clone carrying this T cell receptor beta chain showed up just once. Its antigen remains unknown. These data are taken from a study of OX40 agonist ivuxolimab in advanced cancers. Study overall: Enrollees could have had prior anti-PD-1, anti-PD-L1 or anti-CTLA-4 therapy, which 40% had received.

Study-wide results and caveats: Normalized T-cell clonal expansion was also low in some nonresponders. There were, on average, more expanded clones in CD8+ T cells than in CD4+.

The V and J ends lost 1 base and 0 bases, in that order; junction bases with no gene match: 10. The CDR3 is made up of 18 amino acids. CDR1 and CDR2 from the germline V gene are SGHTA and FQGTGA. Repertoires were generated with immunoSEQ multiplex PCR, while TCRdb's copy carries only in-frame clones and drops some. The profile shows about 90,000 clones, approximately 90% of them singletons. At cycle 4 day 1, cycle 7 day 1, and baseline, blood was sampled. The clonotype originates from an adult with an advanced solid tumor such as melanoma, head and neck, liver or kidney cancer. The chain is built from TRBV7-3 and TRBJ2-3; 7 positions agree with TRBD1. The sequenced sample was CD4+ or CD8+ T cells sorted from blood, obtained in a trial of the OX40 agonist ivuxolimab. The DNA of the CDR3 is TGTGCCAGCAGCTTAAATGTCGTAGACAGGGATAGCACAGATACGCAGTATTTT. It yields the protein CASSLNVVDRDSTDTQYF.